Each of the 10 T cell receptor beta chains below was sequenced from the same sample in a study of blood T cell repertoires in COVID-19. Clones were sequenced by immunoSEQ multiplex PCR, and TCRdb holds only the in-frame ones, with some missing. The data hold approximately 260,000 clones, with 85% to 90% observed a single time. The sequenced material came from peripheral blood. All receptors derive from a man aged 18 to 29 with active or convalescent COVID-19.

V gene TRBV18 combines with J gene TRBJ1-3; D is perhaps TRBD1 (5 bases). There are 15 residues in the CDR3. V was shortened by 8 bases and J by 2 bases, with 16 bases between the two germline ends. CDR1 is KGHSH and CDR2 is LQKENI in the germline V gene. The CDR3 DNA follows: TGTGCCAGCACAGGAACGCAGGGAACTGGAAACACCATATATTTT. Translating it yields CASTGTQGTGNTIYF. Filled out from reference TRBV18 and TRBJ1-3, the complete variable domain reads NAGVMQNPRHLVRRRGQEARLRCSPMKGHSHVYWYRQLPEEGLKFMVYLQKENIIDESGMPKERFSAEFPKEGPSILRIQQVVRGDSAAYFCASTGTQGTGNTIYFGEGSWLTVV.

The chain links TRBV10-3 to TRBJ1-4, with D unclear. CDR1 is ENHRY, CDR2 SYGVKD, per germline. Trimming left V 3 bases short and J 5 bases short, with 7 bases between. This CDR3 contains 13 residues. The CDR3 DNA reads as TGTGCCATCAGTGACGGCGGCAATGAAAAACTGTTTTTT. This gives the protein CAISDGGNEKLFF.

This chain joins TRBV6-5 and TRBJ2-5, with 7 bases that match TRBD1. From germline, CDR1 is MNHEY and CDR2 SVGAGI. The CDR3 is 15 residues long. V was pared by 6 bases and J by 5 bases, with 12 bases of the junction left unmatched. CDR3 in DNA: TGTGCCAGCAGCCCCTACCCCGGGACAGATGAGACCCAGTACTTC. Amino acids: CASSPYPGTDETQYF.

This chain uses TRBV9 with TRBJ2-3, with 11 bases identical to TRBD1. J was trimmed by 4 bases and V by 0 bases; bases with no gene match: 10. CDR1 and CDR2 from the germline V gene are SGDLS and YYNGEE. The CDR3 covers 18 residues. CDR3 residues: CASSVGFLGTGGPDTQYF. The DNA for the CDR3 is TGTGCCAGCAGCGTAGGGTTCTTAGGGACAGGGGGGCCAGATACGCAGTATTTT.

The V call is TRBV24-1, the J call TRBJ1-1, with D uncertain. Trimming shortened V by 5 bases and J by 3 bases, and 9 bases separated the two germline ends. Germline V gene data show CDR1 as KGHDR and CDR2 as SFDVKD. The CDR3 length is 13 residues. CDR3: CATSGVGDTEAFF. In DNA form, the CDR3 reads TGTGCCACCAGTGGTGTCGGGGACACTGAAGCTTTCTTT.

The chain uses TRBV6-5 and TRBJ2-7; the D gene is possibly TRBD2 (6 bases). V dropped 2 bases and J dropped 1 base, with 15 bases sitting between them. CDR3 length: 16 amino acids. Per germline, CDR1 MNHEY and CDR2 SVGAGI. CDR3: CASSYTVAGTSYEQYF. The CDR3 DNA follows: TGTGCCAGCAGTTACACGGTGGCGGGAACTTCCTACGAGCAGTACTTC.

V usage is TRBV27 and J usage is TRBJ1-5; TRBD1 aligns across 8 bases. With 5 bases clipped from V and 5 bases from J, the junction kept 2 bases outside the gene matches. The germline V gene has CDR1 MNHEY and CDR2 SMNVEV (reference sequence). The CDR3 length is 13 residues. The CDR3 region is CASSPDRDQPQHF. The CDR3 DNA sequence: TGTGCCAGCAGTCCGGACAGGGATCAGCCCCAGCATTTT.

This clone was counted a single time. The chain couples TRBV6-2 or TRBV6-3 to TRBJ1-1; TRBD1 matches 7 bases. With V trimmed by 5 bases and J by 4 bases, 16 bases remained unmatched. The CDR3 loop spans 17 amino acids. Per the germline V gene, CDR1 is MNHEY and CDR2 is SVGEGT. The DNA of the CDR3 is TGTGCCAGCAGTCACAATTTACAGGGGACGATCGTCACTGAAGCTTTCTTT. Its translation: CASSHNLQGTIVTEAFF.

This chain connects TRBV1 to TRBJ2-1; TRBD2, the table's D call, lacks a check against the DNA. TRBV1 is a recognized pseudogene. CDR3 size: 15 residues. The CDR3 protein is CTSSPGGAKLNEQFF. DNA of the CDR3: TGCACCAGCAGCCCCGGGGGGGCGAAGCTCAATGAGCAGTTCTTC.

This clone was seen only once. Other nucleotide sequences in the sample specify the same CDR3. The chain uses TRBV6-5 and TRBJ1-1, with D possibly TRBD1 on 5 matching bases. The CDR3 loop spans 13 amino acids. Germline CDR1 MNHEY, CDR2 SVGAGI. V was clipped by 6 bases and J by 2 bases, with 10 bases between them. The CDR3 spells CASRLQGNTEAFF. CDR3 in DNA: TGTGCCAGCAGGCTTCAGGGAAACACTGAAGCTTTCTTT.